The TCR beta chain under discussion was sequenced for a study of cytomegalovirus exposure and HLA in healthy donors. General observations from the study: What TCR beta sequences reportedly achieved was accurate prediction of HLA-A and HLA-B alleles in most subjects. Reportedly, diagnosis of cytomegalovirus status by the classifier showed high specificity and sensitivity.

The PCR had 60 Vbeta and 13 Jbeta primers. Using immunoSEQ multiplex PCR, the repertoire was profiled, and TCRdb retains in-frame clones only, with some absent. This sample yields about 89,000 clones, of which about 70% are seen a single time; roughly 2.2% belongs to the top ten. The CDR3 totals 15 residues. With V trimmed by 6 bases and J by 0 bases, 5 bases remained unmatched. Germline V gene lookup returns CDR1 MNHNY and CDR2 SVGAGI (reference sequence). Points on this clone: What it recognizes is unknown.

This chain uses TRBV6-6 with TRBJ2-3, with TRBD2 matching 8 bases. This TCR came from a man younger than 40 in good health and CMV-seronegative. Material for sequencing was PBMCs. The CDR3 loop is CASSPSSGSTDTQYF. In DNA, the CDR3 is TGTGCCAGCAGCCCCTCTAGCGGGAGCACAGATACGCAGTATTTT.